What follows are 28 T cell receptor beta chains derived from one specimen sequenced in a study of cytomegalovirus exposure and HLA in healthy donors. The PCR was carried out with 60 Vbeta primers and 13 Jbeta primers. TCRdb keeps only in-frame clones here, not all; method: immunoSEQ multiplex PCR. The table lists around 140,000 clones, 70% to 90% of them singletons. Sequencing was performed on PBMCs. The receptor source for this set is a man aged 40-55 years in good health and CMV-seronegative.

In DNA form, the CDR3 reads TGCAGTGGAGTAACCGGGGAGCTGTTTTTT. Amino acids: CSGVTGELFF. The J gene is TRBJ2-2, the V gene TRBV20-1, with D unresolved. The ends were cut back, 7 bases at V and 5 bases at J, with 5 bases in the middle. Per the germline V gene, CDR1 is DFQATT and CDR2 is SNEGSKA (reference sequence). The CDR3 sequence is 10 residues long.

The chain employs TRBV5-1 and TRBJ2-7; 8 positions match TRBD2. The junction had 4 bases not matched to a gene; V was cut back by 6 bases and J by 5 bases. Germline assignment: CDR1 SGHRS and CDR2 YFSETQ. The CDR3 has 12 amino acids. This chain's CDR3 is CASTLAGHEQYF. CDR3 bases: TGCGCCAGCACCCTAGCGGGCCACGAGCAGTACTTC.

The CDR3 loop reads CASSLSEEGGEYEQYF. Written as DNA, the CDR3 is TGTGCCAGCAGCTTAAGTGAAGAAGGGGGTGAATACGAGCAGTACTTC. This chain connects TRBV7-2 to TRBJ2-7, with D tentatively TRBD1 (6 bases). Between the trimmed V and J ends, which lost 2 bases and 4 bases, there was a span of 18 bases. The CDR3 sequence is 16 residues long. CDR1 and CDR2 from the germline V gene are SGHTA and FQGNSA.

This chain links TRBV15 with TRBJ2-1; 10 nucleotides line up with TRBD1. CDR3 length: 15 amino acids. Per the germline V gene, CDR1 is LNHNV and CDR2 is YYDKDF (reference sequence). V lost 5 bases, J lost 8 bases, and 9 bases stayed unmatched. In DNA form, the CDR3 reads TGTGCCACCAGCCGGGACAGGGGTTTAATCGATGAGCAGTTCTTC. Protein product: CATSRDRGLIDEQFF.

V is TRBV2 and J is TRBJ1-1, with 10 bases matching TRBD1. J lost 10 bases, V lost 6 bases, and 11 bases had no gene match. Germline V lookup: CDR1 SNHLY, CDR2 FYNNEI. There are 14 residues in the CDR3. CDR3 nucleotides: TGTGCCAGCAGGCCAAGGACAGGGGGTGGTGTAGCTTTCTTT. It yields the protein CASRPRTGGGVAFF.

J is TRBJ2-2 and V is TRBV5-1; TRBD1 matches 9 bases. The V segment lost 7 bases and the J segment 4 bases; nucleotides outside the gene matches: 5. CDR1 SGHRS and CDR2 YFSETQ come from the germline V gene. CDR3 length equals 14 residues. The chain's CDR3 is CASRDRDSTGELFF. CDR3 nucleotides: TGCGCCAGCCGGGACAGGGACAGCACCGGGGAGCTGTTTTTT.

The chain employs TRBV6-1 and TRBJ2-4; a weak D match, TRBD2 (6 bases). From germline, CDR1 is MNHNS and CDR2 SASEGT. Trimming pared 6 bases from V and 4 bases from J, leaving 16 bases between. This CDR3 region has 15 residues. As DNA, the CDR3 is TGTGCCAGCAGAGATTTGGGACTTCCGAAAAACATTCAGTACTTC. Amino acid sequence: CASRDLGLPKNIQYF.

The rearrangement links TRBV2 to TRBJ2-5, with 7 bases matching TRBD1. The J call is uncertain, as TRBJ2-7 better fits the DNA end. The length of the CDR3 is 13 residues. Germline V lookup: CDR1 SNHLY, CDR2 FYNNEI. The CDR3 loop reads CATSDRQSYEQYF. The CDR3 DNA follows: TGTGCCACCTCGGACAGGCAGTCCTACGAGCAGTACTTC.

The chain is built from TRBV28 and TRBJ1-2, with a weak D call TRBD1 (6 bases). Germline CDR1 MDHEN, CDR2 SYDVKM. The CDR3 is 13 amino acids. The germline V and J ends were trimmed by 6 bases and 6 bases, with 14 bases remaining between them. In nucleotides, the CDR3 is TGTGCCAGCAGCCTAGGACAGTATAATGGCTACACCTTC. This gives the protein CASSLGQYNGYTF.

This clone has only a few counts. The chain combines TRBV6-5 with TRBJ1-1, with D possibly being TRBD1 (5 bases). V was pared by 6 bases and J by 1 base, with 12 bases between. The CDR3 length is 14 residues. Per germline, CDR1 MNHEY and CDR2 SVGAGI. The CDR3 region is CASSPGLPNTEAFF. The CDR3 DNA follows: TGTGCCAGCAGCCCGGGACTGCCGAACACTGAAGCTTTCTTT.

In DNA, the CDR3 is TGCGCCAGCAGCTACGACAGGGGGCTCCACGAGCAGTACTTC. Residues: CASSYDRGLHEQYF. This chain uses TRBV5-1 with TRBJ2-7; the match to TRBD1 covers 10 bases. Germline trimming cut 3 bases from V and 5 bases from J; bases unmatched to any gene: 5. Germline CDR1 SGHRS, CDR2 YFSETQ. The CDR3 runs to 14 residues. The full variable domain, completed using reference TRBV5-1 and TRBJ2-7, is KAGVTQTPRYLIKTRGQQVTLSCSPISGHRSVSWYQQTPGQGLQFLFEYFSETQRNKGNFPGRFSGRQFSNSRSEMNVSTLELGDSALYLCASSYDRGLHEQYFGPGTRLTVT.

The rearrangement links TRBV6-1 to TRBJ1-2; D is ambiguous. The CDR3 length is 16 residues. Germline CDR1 and CDR2: MNHNS and SASEGT. Between the trimmed V and J ends, which lost 5 bases and 1 base, there was a span of 17 bases. This CDR3 reads CASSKGRRINNYGYTF. CDR3 nucleotide sequence: TGTGCCAGCAGTAAAGGACGGAGAATAAATAACTATGGCTACACCTTC.

The rearrangement links TRBV16 to TRBJ1-2, with D possibly matching TRBD1 (5 bases). Trimming pared 4 bases from V and 8 bases from J, leaving 14 bases between. The CDR3 totals 13 residues. CDR1 KGHSY and CDR2 FQNENV come from the germline V gene. The CDR3 DNA reads as TGTGCCAGCAGCCGCAGTCAGGGAGGAGGCTACACCTTC. It encodes CASSRSQGGGYTF.

The V and J genes are TRBV6-6 and TRBJ2-1; TRBD1 agrees at 9 bases. With 7 bases clipped from V and 7 bases from J, the junction kept 11 bases outside the gene matches. Germline CDR1 reads MNHNY; CDR2 reads SVGAGI (reference sequence). The CDR3 is made up of 15 amino acids. DNA for the CDR3: TGTGCCAGCAAATACCCGGGGACAGGGAATAATGAGCAGTTCTTC. Translated: CASKYPGTGNNEQFF.

The rearrangement uses TRBV5-1 and TRBJ2-1; 7 nucleotides agree with TRBD1. Per germline, CDR1 SGHRS and CDR2 YFSETQ. Trimming at V came to 0 bases and at J to 3 bases, leaving 3 bases not matched to a gene. The CDR3 runs 15 residues. CDR3: CASSLEGQIYNEQFF. The CDR3 DNA reads as TGCGCCAGCAGCTTGGAGGGACAGATCTACAATGAGCAGTTCTTC.

The J gene is TRBJ2-7, the V gene TRBV7-2; D possibly corresponds to TRBD1 (6 bases). This CDR3 is built from 17 residues. Deletions cut 0 bases from V and 0 bases from J, with 15 bases between. The V gene's germline CDR1 is SGHTA and CDR2 FQGNSA. CDR3 amino acids: CASSLAVGGTSSYEQYF. The CDR3 region has the DNA TGTGCCAGCAGCTTAGCGGTTGGGGGCACCTCCTCCTACGAGCAGTACTTC.

The CDR3 nucleotides are TGTGCCAGCGCGGGGGGCTACGAGCAGTACTTC. Translating gives CASAGGYEQYF. The chain carries TRBV27 and TRBJ2-7; TRBD2 matches 8 bases. Germline loops: CDR1 MNHEY, CDR2 SMNVEV (reference sequence). The CDR3 sequence is 11 residues long. V shed 8 bases, J shed 3 bases, and the junction held 0 bases outside the gene matches.

V and J are TRBV14 and TRBJ2-3, with TRBD2 as a possible D gene (6 bases). Germline CDR1 and CDR2: SGHDN and FVKESK. Trimming removed 0 bases from V and 1 base from J, with 11 bases in between. The CDR3 extends over 16 amino acids. In DNA form, the CDR3 reads TGTGCCAGCAGCCAAGAAAGGAGGGTAGGCACAGATACGCAGTATTTT. This translates into CASSQERRVGTDTQYF. The full variable domain, its missing parts supplied by reference TRBV14 and TRBJ2-3, is EAGVTQFPSHSVIEKGQTVTLRCDPISGHDNLYWYRRVMGKEIKFLLHFVKESKQDESGMPNNRFLAERTGGTYSTLKVQPAELEDSGVYFCASSQERRVGTDTQYFGPGTRLTVL.

Turning to this clone: Compared with germline, one end of the junction differs, possibly owing to a read error. The chain has TRBV5-1 and TRBJ1-1; D is ambiguous. Germline CDR1 reads SGHRS; CDR2 reads YFSETQ. This CDR3 is built from 16 residues. This CDR3 reads CASSYSPSTLNTEAFF. In DNA form, the CDR3 reads TGCGCCAGCAGCTACAGTCCATCGACCCTGAATACTGAAGCTTTCTTT. Complete variable domain (other parts from reference TRBV5-1 and TRBJ1-1): KAGVTQTPRYLIKTRGQQVTLSCSPISGHRSVSWYQQTPGQGLQFLFEYFSETQRNKGNFPGRFSGRQFSNSRSEMNVSTLELGDSALYLCASSYSPSTLNTEAFFGQGTRLTVV.

The chain joins TRBV15 to TRBJ1-1; the D gene is possibly TRBD1 (6 bases). In germline, CDR1 is LNHNV, CDR2 YYDKDF (reference sequence). The CDR3 runs to 15 residues. V lost 0 bases and J 0 bases, leaving 8 bases between the germline ends. Here the CDR3 DNA reads TGTGCCACCAGCAGAGATGGGGGCATGAACACTGAAGCTTTCTTT. Its translation: CATSRDGGMNTEAFF. Filled out from reference TRBV15 and TRBJ1-1, the complete variable domain reads DAMVIQNPRYQVTQFGKPVTLSCSQTLNHNVMYWYQQKSSQAPKLLFHYYDKDFNNEADTPDNFQSRRPNTSFCFLDIRSPGLGDTAMYLCATSRDGGMNTEAFFGQGTRLTVV.

The V and J genes are TRBV25-1 and TRBJ1-6; no firm D call. Germline CDR1 reads MGHDK; CDR2 reads SYGVNS. V lost 4 bases and J lost 0, with 7 bases in between. The CDR3 is 15 amino acids. CDR3 in DNA: TGTGCCAGCAGTGGTGGCAGCTCCTATAATTCACCCCTCCACTTT. This translates into CASSGGSSYNSPLHF.

The chain combines TRBV7-3 with TRBJ2-3; 7 nucleotides line up with TRBD2. V shed 2 bases and J 2 bases; nucleotides not matched to a gene: 13. This CDR3 spans 18 amino acids. Germline assignment: CDR1 SGHTA and CDR2 FQGTGA. This CDR3 is CASSLYPSGRDYTDTQYF. The DNA of the CDR3 is TGTGCCAGCAGCTTATACCCCTCCGGACGGGACTACACAGATACGCAGTATTTT. Complete variable domain (other parts from reference TRBV7-3 and TRBJ2-3): GAGVSQTPSNKVTEKGKYVELRCDPISGHTALYWYRQSLGQGPEFLIYFQGTGAADDSGLPNDRFFAVRPEGSVSTLKIQRTERGDSAVYLCASSLYPSGRDYTDTQYFGPGTRLTVL.

The rearrangement uses TRBV10-1 and TRBJ2-7; a possible D gene is TRBD2 (5 bases). Germline V gives CDR1 WNHNN, CDR2 SYGVQD (reference sequence). Trimming stripped 4 bases from V and 7 bases from J, with 20 bases between. This CDR3 is built from 15 residues. The CDR3 region is CASSAPGLVPYEQYF. In DNA, the CDR3 is TGCGCCAGCAGTGCCCCCGGACTTGTGCCTTATGAGCAGTACTTC.

The gene calls are TRBV13 and TRBJ2-7; D possibly corresponds to TRBD1 (6 bases). Trimming removed 8 bases at V and 6 bases at J, with 20 bases between. Germline CDR1 PRHDT, CDR2 FYEKMQ (reference sequence). This CDR3 is 14 amino acids long. The CDR3 region has the DNA TGTGCCAGCCGGGTAAAACAGGGCCCTGGCGAGCAGTACTTC. This codes for CASRVKQGPGEQYF.

The chain carries TRBV28 and TRBJ2-7, with 8 bases fitting TRBD1. Trimming cost V 4 bases and J 5 bases; bases outside gene matches: 1. This CDR3 is 12 amino acids long. The V gene's germline CDR1 is MDHEN and CDR2 SYDVKM. CDR3 sequence reads: CASSSGGHEQYF. The DNA of the CDR3 is TGTGCCAGCAGTTCAGGGGGCCACGAGCAGTACTTC.

J is TRBJ2-1 and V is TRBV7-3; D is uncertain. The CDR3 covers 13 residues. V was clipped by 2 bases and J by 4 bases, with 6 bases between them. Germline lookup yields CDR1 SGHTA and CDR2 FQGTGA. DNA for the CDR3: TGTGCCAGCAGCTTAGACACTTACAATGAGCAGTTCTTC. Amino acids: CASSLDTYNEQFF. Complete variable domain (other parts from reference TRBV7-3 and TRBJ2-1): GAGVSQTPSNKVTEKGKYVELRCDPISGHTALYWYRQSLGQGPEFLIYFQGTGAADDSGLPNDRFFAVRPEGSVSTLKIQRTERGDSAVYLCASSLDTYNEQFFGPGTRLTVL.

The chain combines TRBV10-3 with TRBJ2-3; 7 bases match TRBD1. V was clipped by 4 bases and J by 0 bases; unmatched bases: 4. Germline V gives CDR1 ENHRY, CDR2 SYGVKD. The CDR3 sequence is 15 residues long. This CDR3 reads CAISGGQASTDTQYF. CDR3 DNA sequence: TGTGCCATCAGTGGAGGACAGGCTAGCACAGATACGCAGTATTTT.

In nucleotides, the CDR3 is TGTGCCAGCAGCTCGGGGGGGCAGACTGAAGCTTTCTTT. Amino acid sequence: CASSSGGQTEAFF. This chain uses TRBV7-9 with TRBJ1-1; tentative D call: TRBD1 (6 bases). Germline V gene data show CDR1 as SEHNR and CDR2 as FQNEAQ (reference sequence). This CDR3 region has 13 residues. Trimming stripped 4 bases from V and 5 bases from J, with 11 bases between.